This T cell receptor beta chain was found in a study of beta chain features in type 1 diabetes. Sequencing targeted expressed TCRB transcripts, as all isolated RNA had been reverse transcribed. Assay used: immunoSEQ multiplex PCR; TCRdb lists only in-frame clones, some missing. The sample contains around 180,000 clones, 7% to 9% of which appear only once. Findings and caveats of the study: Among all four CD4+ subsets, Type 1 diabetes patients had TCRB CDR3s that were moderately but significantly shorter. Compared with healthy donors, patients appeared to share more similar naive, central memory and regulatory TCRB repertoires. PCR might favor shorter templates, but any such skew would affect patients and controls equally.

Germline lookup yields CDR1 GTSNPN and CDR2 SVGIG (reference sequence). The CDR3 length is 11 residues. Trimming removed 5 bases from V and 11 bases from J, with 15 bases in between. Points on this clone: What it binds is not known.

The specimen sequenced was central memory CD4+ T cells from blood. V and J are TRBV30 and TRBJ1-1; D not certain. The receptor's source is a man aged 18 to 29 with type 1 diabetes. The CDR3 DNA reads TGTGCCTGGGTAGATTACGGTCCGGCTTTCTTT. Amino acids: CAWVDYGPAFF.